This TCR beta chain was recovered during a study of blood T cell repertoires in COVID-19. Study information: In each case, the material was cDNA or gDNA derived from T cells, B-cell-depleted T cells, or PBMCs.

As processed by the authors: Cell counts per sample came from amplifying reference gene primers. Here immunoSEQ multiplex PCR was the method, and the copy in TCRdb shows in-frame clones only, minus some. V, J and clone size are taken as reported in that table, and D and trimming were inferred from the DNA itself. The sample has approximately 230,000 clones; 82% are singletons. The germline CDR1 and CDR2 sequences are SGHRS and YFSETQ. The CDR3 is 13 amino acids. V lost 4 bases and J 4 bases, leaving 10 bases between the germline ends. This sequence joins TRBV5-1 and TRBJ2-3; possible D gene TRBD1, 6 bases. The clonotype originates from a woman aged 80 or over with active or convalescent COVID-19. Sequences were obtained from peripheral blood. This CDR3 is CASSPRQADTQYF. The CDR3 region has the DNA TGCGCCAGCAGCCCCCGACAGGCAGATACGCAGTATTTT.